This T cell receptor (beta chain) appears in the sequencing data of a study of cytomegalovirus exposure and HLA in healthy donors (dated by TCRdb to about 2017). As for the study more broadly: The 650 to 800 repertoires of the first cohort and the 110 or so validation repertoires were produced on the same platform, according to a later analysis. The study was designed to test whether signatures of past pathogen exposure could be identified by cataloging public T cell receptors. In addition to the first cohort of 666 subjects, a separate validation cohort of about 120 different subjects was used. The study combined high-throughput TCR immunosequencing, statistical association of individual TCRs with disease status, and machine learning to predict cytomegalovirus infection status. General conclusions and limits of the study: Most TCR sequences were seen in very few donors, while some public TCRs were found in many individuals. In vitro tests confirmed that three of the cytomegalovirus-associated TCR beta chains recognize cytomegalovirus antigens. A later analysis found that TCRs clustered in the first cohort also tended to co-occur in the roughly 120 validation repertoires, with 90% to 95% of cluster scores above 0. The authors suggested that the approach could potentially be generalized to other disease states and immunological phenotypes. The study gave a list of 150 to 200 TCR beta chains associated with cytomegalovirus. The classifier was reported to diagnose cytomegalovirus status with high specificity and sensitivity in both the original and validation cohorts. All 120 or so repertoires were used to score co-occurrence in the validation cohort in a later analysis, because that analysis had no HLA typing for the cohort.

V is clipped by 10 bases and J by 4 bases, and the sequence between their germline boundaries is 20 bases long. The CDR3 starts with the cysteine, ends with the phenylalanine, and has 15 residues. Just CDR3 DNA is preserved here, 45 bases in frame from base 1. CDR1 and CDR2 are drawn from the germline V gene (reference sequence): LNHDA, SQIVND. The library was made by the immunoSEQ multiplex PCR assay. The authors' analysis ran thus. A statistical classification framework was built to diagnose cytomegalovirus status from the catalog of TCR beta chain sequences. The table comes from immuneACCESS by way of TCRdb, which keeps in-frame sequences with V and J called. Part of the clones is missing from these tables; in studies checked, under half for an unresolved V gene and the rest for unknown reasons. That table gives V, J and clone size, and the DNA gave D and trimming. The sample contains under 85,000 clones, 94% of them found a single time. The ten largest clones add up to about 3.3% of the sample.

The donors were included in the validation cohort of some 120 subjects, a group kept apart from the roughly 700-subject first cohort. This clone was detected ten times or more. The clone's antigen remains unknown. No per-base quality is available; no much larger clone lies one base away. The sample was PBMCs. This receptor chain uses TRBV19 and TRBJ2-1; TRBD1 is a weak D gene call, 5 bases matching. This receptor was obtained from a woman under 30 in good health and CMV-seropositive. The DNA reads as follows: TGTGCCACTCAAGATAGGGGCAGGTCTTACAATGAGCAGTTCTTC. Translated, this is CATQDRGRSYNEQFF.